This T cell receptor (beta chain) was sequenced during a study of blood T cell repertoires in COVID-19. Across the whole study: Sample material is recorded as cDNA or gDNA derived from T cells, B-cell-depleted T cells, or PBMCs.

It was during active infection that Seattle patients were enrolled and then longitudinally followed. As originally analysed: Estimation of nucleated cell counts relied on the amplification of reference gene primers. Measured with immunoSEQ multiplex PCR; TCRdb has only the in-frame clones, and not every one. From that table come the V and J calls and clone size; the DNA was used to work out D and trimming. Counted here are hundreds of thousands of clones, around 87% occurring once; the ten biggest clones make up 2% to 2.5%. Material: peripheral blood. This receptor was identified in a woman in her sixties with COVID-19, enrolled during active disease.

The CDR3 region is CASSHPRASTNEKLFF. CDR3 nucleotide sequence: TGTGCCAGCAGCCATCCGAGGGCGTCCACGAATGAAAAACTGTTTTTT. The chain has TRBV6-4 and TRBJ1-4; D ambiguous. Trimming took 6 bases from V and 5 from J, leaving 19 bases between them. This CDR3 has 16 amino acids. The germline gives CDR1 MRHNA, CDR2 SNTAGT.